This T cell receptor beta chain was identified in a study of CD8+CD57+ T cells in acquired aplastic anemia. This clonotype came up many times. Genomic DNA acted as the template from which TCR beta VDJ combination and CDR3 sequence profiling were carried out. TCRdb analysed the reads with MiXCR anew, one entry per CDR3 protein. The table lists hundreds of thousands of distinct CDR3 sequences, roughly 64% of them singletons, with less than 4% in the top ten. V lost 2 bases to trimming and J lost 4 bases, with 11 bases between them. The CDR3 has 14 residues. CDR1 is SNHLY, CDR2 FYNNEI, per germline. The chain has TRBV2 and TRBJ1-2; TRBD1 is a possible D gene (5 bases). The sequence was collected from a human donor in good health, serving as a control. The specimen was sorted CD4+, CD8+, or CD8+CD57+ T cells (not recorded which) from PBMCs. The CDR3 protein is CASSEIVGAYGYTF. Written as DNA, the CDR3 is TGTGCCAGCAGTGAAATTGTAGGGGCCTATGGCTACACCTTC.